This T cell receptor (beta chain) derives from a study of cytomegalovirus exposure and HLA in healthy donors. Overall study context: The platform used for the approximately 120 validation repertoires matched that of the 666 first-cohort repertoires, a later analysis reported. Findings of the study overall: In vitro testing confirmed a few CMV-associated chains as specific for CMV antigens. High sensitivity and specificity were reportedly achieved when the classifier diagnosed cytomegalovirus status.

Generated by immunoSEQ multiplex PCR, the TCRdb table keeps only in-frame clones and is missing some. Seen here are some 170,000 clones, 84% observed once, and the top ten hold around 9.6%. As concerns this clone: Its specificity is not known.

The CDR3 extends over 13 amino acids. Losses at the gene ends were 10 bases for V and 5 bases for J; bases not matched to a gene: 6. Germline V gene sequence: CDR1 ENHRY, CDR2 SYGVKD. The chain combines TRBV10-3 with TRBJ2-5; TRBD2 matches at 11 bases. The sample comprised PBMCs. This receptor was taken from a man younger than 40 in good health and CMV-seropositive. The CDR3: CATGTSGPETQYF. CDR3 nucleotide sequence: TGTGCCACCGGGACTAGCGGACCGGAGACCCAGTACTTC.